What follows is one TCR beta chain and its context. Antigen unknown. CDR1 is DFQATT, CDR2 SNEGSKA, per germline (reference sequence). This CDR3 contains 12 residues. The V and J ends lost 6 bases and 6 bases, in that order; junction bases with no gene match: 5. This specimen comes from a study of CD8 T cells in Susac syndrome. The multiple sclerosis controls were treatment-naive patients affected by stable or active relapsing-remitting disease. TEMRA cells were FACS-enriched, with CD8+ and CD4+ T cells isolated negatively. Study results and caveats: Individuals included in the TCR sequencing and HLA analysis were acknowledged by the study to be relatively few in number.

When the RNA was reverse transcribed, random hexamers were used with an input of 0.5 to 1 ug. An immunoSEQ multiplex PCR amplified TCR beta CDR3 over 54 Vbeta and 13 Jbeta. TCRdb recomputed calls from the immunoSEQ multiplex PCR reads with MiXCR, one row per CDR3 protein. The sample has approximately 210,000 distinct CDR3 sequences; 95% are singletons. Sequencing was done on a sample of CD4+ T cells from PBMCs. The chain couples TRBV20-1 to TRBJ1-2; 9 bases agree with TRBD1. This clonotype was obtained from a human donor with multiple sclerosis. Written as DNA, the CDR3 is TGCAGTGCCGGGGACAGGGTGGATGGCTACACCTTC. It codes for CSAGDRVDGYTF.